This TCR beta chain was obtained from a study of PD-L1 blockade in urothelial cancer. The overall study: At 6 weeks and at 3 weeks (second dose) after treatment start, blood was analyzed. Overall study findings and caveats: Improved survival was predicted by pretreatment blood TCR clonality below the median.

As concerns this clone: Its target is unknown.

This CDR3 has 15 residues. V dropped 5 bases and J dropped 6; count of bases not matched to a gene: 10. The germline CDR1 and CDR2 sequences are SEHNR and FQNEAQ (reference sequence). Stated time point: peripheral blood 6 weeks after treatment start. Each PCR received spiked synthetic TCR analog templates. The method was immunoSEQ multiplex PCR; TCRdb's version includes in-frame clones alone and lacks a portion of them. The data contain 50,000 or so clones, around 85% of them singletons. V is TRBV7-9 and J is TRBJ1-1; the match to TRBD1 covers 9 bases. The material was PBMCs, obtained around atezolizumab (anti-PD-L1) treatment. This TCR derives from a man in his 60s with urothelial cancer. The CDR3 DNA is TGTGCCAGCAGCCCTGACAGGGGGAGGGGGCCTGAAGCTTTCTTT. Translation gives CASSPDRGRGPEAFF.